A single sample is the source of the 32 T cell receptor beta chains below, sequenced in a study of OX40 agonist ivuxolimab in advanced cancers. Sequencing was performed with immunoSEQ multiplex PCR; in TCRdb, only in-frame clones are kept and a portion is missing. The sample shows about 66,000 clones, about 85% of them seen only once. The material sequenced was CD4+ or CD8+ T cells sorted from blood, taken in a trial of the OX40 agonist ivuxolimab. Source of these receptors: an adult with an advanced solid tumor such as melanoma, head and neck, liver or kidney cancer.

V gene TRBV5-1 combines with J gene TRBJ2-2, with 9 nucleotides matching TRBD2. Germline V gene lookup returns CDR1 SGHRS and CDR2 YFSETQ. There are 15 residues in the CDR3. Trimming cost V 3 bases and J 5 bases; bases outside gene matches: 5. The CDR3 nucleotides are TGCGCCAGCAGCTCGGCCGCGGGAGGGACCGGGGAGCTGTTTTTT. It codes for CASSSAAGGTGELFF.

The J gene is TRBJ1-1, the V gene TRBV19; D possibly corresponds to TRBD1 (6 bases). The V gene lost 6 bases and the J gene lost 2 bases, with 10 bases spanning the gap. Germline loops: CDR1 LNHDA, CDR2 SQIVND (reference sequence). This CDR3 spans 13 amino acids. CDR3 in DNA: TGTGCCAGTAGACAGGGAAGAAACACTGAAGCTTTCTTT. Amino acid sequence: CASRQGRNTEAFF.

V is TRBV6-5 and J is TRBJ1-2, with TRBD1 matching over 8 bases. The germline V gene has CDR1 MNHEY and CDR2 SVGAGI. The CDR3 loop spans 14 amino acids. The V and J ends lost 4 bases and 8 bases, in that order; junction bases with no gene match: 9. CDR3: CASSFRQGQKGYTF. The CDR3 nucleotides read TGTGCCAGCAGTTTCCGACAGGGGCAGAAGGGCTACACCTTC.

The chain joins TRBV19 to TRBJ1-1; no clear D. The V and J ends lost 3 bases and 6 bases respectively, with 11 bases between them. The CDR3 length is 13 residues. Germline lookup yields CDR1 LNHDA and CDR2 SQIVND (reference sequence). For the CDR3, the DNA is TGTGCCAGTAGTATTAGATCGGAGGCTGAAGCTTTCTTT. This codes for CASSIRSEAEAFF.

The rearrangement joins TRBV19 to TRBJ2-7, with D uncertain. The CDR3 spans 13 residues. V lost 4 bases and J lost 7, with 14 bases in between. Looked up from germline, CDR1 is LNHDA and CDR2 is SQIVND (reference sequence). CDR3 sequence: CASSRTAQGEQYF. The CDR3 region has the DNA TGTGCCAGTAGTAGAACGGCTCAAGGGGAGCAGTACTTC.

This chain joins TRBV28 and TRBJ1-5; D unclear. The germline V and J ends were trimmed by 6 bases and 2 bases, with 17 bases remaining between them. The CDR3 has 16 residues. The germline V gene has CDR1 MDHEN and CDR2 SYDVKM. The DNA of the CDR3 is TGTGCCAGCAGCCCCCCGGAGTCAGGAGGCAATCAGCCCCAGCATTTT. As protein: CASSPPESGGNQPQHF. Looking up the rest from reference TRBV28 and TRBJ1-5 gives the full variable domain: DVKVTQSSRYLVKRTGEKVFLECVQDMDHENMFWYRQDPGLGLRLIYFSYDVKMKEKGDIPEGYSVSREKKERFSLILESASTNQTSMYLCASSPPESGGNQPQHFGDGTRLSIL.

The chain has TRBV9 and TRBJ1-1, with D hard to call. V lost 0 bases and J 1 base, leaving 16 bases between the germline ends. Germline V gene sequence: CDR1 SGDLS, CDR2 YYNGEE. This CDR3 is 17 amino acids long. CDR3 nucleotide sequence: TGTGCCAGCAGCGTAGATCCTGGGATCGGTCCGAACACTGAAGCTTTCTTT. Its protein is CASSVDPGIGPNTEAFF.

This CDR3 reads CASSSGTGQETQYF. CDR3 in DNA: TGTGCCAGCTCGTCCGGGACAGGGCAGGAGACCCAGTACTTC. The chain carries TRBV18 and TRBJ2-5; 9 nucleotides agree with TRBD1. Trimming cost V 6 bases and J 5 bases; bases outside gene matches: 7. The CDR3 runs 14 residues. Germline V gene sequence: CDR1 KGHSH, CDR2 LQKENI.

The V and J genes are TRBV10-3 and TRBJ2-5; the match to TRBD1 covers 9 bases. This CDR3 spans 16 amino acids. V gave up 0 bases and J gave up 6 bases; unmatched junction bases: 8. Per germline, CDR1 ENHRY and CDR2 SYGVKD. The CDR3 DNA follows: TGTGCCATCAGTGAGTCCGGACAGGGGCCCCGGAAGACCCAGTACTTC. This gives the protein CAISESGQGPRKTQYF.

CDR3 sequence (DNA): TGTGCCAGCAGACTAGCGGGGGGGGCAGATACGCAGTATTTT. This encodes CASRLAGGADTQYF. This chain uses TRBV6-6 with TRBJ2-3; 13 nucleotides align to TRBD2. V shed 6 bases, J shed 4 bases, and the junction held 1 base outside the gene matches. The germline CDR1 and CDR2 sequences are MNHNY and SVGAGI (reference sequence). There are 14 residues in the CDR3.

This chain connects TRBV30 to TRBJ1-1, with a possible D match to TRBD1 (6 bases). V was clipped by 4 bases and J by 1 base, with 19 bases between them. This CDR3 is built from 16 residues. Germline V gene sequence: CDR1 GTSNPN, CDR2 SVGIG (reference sequence). CDR3 sequence: CAWTGIGGAPNTEAFF. The CDR3 DNA reads TGTGCCTGGACCGGAATTGGGGGGGCTCCGAACACTGAAGCTTTCTTT. Variable domain in full (rest from reference TRBV30 and TRBJ1-1): SQTIHQWPATLVQPVGSPLSLECTVEGTSNPNLYWYRQAAGRGLQLLFYSVGIGQISSEVPQNLSASRPQDRQFILSSKKLLLSDSGFYLCAWTGIGGAPNTEAFFGQGTRLTVV.

The gene calls are TRBV30 and TRBJ1-2, with D uncertain. Per germline, CDR1 GTSNPN and CDR2 SVGIG (reference sequence). The ends were cut back, 5 bases at V and 5 bases at J, with 15 bases in the middle. The CDR3 is made up of 13 amino acids. CDR3 DNA sequence: TGTGCCTGGTACCGTTCGTTCGGTTATGGCTACACCTTC. The encoded protein is CAWYRSFGYGYTF.

V gene TRBV5-1 combines with J gene TRBJ1-1, with a tentative D call TRBD1 (5 bases). CDR1 and CDR2 from the germline V gene are SGHRS and YFSETQ. CDR3 length equals 15 residues. With 0 bases removed from V and 4 bases from J, the gap between germline ends came to 13 bases. The CDR3 reads CASSLERGRGTEAFF. The CDR3 region has the DNA TGCGCCAGCAGCTTGGAAAGGGGCCGGGGCACTGAAGCTTTCTTT.

V usage is TRBV7-6 and J usage is TRBJ1-5; D ambiguous. The ends were cut back, 1 base at V and 4 bases at J, with 5 bases in the middle. Germline CDR1 SGHVS, CDR2 FNYEAQ. The CDR3 totals 13 residues. As DNA, the CDR3 is TGTGCCAGCAGCTTAGGTAGAAATCAGCCCCAGCATTTT. It specifies CASSLGRNQPQHF.

The gene calls are TRBV11-2 and TRBJ2-1; 13 bases are shared with TRBD2. V lost 5 bases, J lost 6 bases, and 10 bases stayed unmatched. From germline, CDR1 is SGHAT and CDR2 FQNNGV. The CDR3 consists of 17 residues. Here the CDR3 DNA reads TGTGCCAGCAGCAGGACTAGCGGGAGTGGAGGGGGCAATGAGCAGTTCTTC. Protein product: CASSRTSGSGGGNEQFF.

The V call is TRBV28, the J call TRBJ2-2; D remains ambiguous. The CDR3 spans 14 residues. Germline V gives CDR1 MDHEN, CDR2 SYDVKM. V lost 6 bases and J 4 bases, leaving 12 bases between the germline ends. CDR3 in DNA: TGTGCCAGCAGCCCCCCCGGGTTCACCGGGGAGCTGTTTTTT. Encoded protein: CASSPPGFTGELFF.

There are a few counts of this clone. The chain uses TRBV11-2 and TRBJ1-5; unclear D gene. The CDR3 covers 13 residues. CDR1 SGHAT and CDR2 FQNNGV come from the germline V gene. V was shortened by 2 bases and J by 7 bases, with 9 bases between the two germline ends. CDR3 loop: CASSLMDGQPQHF. The CDR3 nucleotides are TGTGCCAGCAGCTTAATGGATGGCCAGCCCCAGCATTTT. Full variable domain (remainder filled in from reference TRBV11-2 and TRBJ1-5): EAGVAQSPRYKIIEKRQSVAFWCNPISGHATLYWYQQILGQGPKLLIQFQNNGVVDDSQLPKDRFSAERLKGVDSTLKIQPAKLEDSAVYLCASSLMDGQPQHFGDGTRLSIL.

The rearrangement joins TRBV4-3 to TRBJ1-3; D remains unclear. Trimming took 0 bases from V and 0 from J, leaving 9 bases between them. Per the germline V gene, CDR1 is LGHNA and CDR2 is YSLEER. This CDR3 is 16 amino acids long. CDR3 DNA sequence: TGCGCCAGCAGCCAAGATCGGCGGTTCTCTGGAAACACCATATATTTT. Amino acids: CASSQDRRFSGNTIYF.

The chain couples TRBV6-6 to TRBJ2-7; 14 bases agree with TRBD2. CDR3 size: 15 residues. V trimming: 0 bases; J trimming: 6 bases; junction bases outside the gene matches: 1. Germline CDR1 is MNHNY and CDR2 is SVGAGI (reference sequence). The CDR3 protein is CASSYSTSGRAEQYF. CDR3 bases: TGTGCCAGCAGTTACTCGACTAGCGGGAGGGCCGAGCAGTACTTC.

This sequence joins TRBV15 and TRBJ2-7, with D maybe TRBD2 (5 bases). From germline, CDR1 is LNHNV and CDR2 YYDKDF (reference sequence). V lost 2 bases, J lost 2 bases, and 13 bases lay in between. CDR3 size: 15 residues. The CDR3 nucleotides read TGTGCCACCAGCAGAAAAGCCGGGAAAGCCTACGAGCAGTACTTC. Translation: CATSRKAGKAYEQYF.

The chain is built from TRBV27 and TRBJ2-7, with 8 bases matching TRBD1. V lost 7 bases, J lost 3 bases, and 11 bases stayed unmatched. Germline CDR1 and CDR2: MNHEY and SMNVEV (reference sequence). The CDR3 covers 15 residues. The CDR3 coding sequence is TGTGCCAGCAACCCGCAGACAGGGGCGAGCTACGAGCAGTACTTC. Translated, it gives CASNPQTGASYEQYF.

This clone has just one count. The chain joins TRBV19 to TRBJ1-2; D gene uncertain. Germline V gene data show CDR1 as LNHDA and CDR2 as SQIVND (reference sequence). CDR3 length: 15 residues. The V and J ends lost 1 base and 2 bases respectively, with 11 bases between them. The CDR3 DNA reads TGTGCCAGTAGTATAGGTGAAGGGCCCAACTATGGCTACACCTTC. Encoded protein: CASSIGEGPNYGYTF.

This chain links TRBV5-1 with TRBJ2-3; D is undetermined. The CDR3 is made up of 15 amino acids. Trimming took off 4 bases at V and 3 bases at J, with 15 bases between the two ends. Germline V CDR1 and CDR2: SGHRS, YFSETQ. In DNA, the CDR3 is TGCGCCAGCAGCCTGAGGCCCCAGGAAACAGATACGCAGTATTTT. Translation gives CASSLRPQETDTQYF.

The rearrangement joins TRBV7-9 to TRBJ1-6, with TRBD1 matching over 11 bases. J lost 9 bases, V lost 5 bases, and 6 bases had no gene match. The germline gives CDR1 SEHNR, CDR2 FQNEAQ (reference sequence). The CDR3 sequence is 15 residues long. The CDR3 is CASSPWTGGSSPLHF. In DNA form, the CDR3 reads TGTGCCAGCAGCCCCTGGACAGGGGGCAGTTCACCCCTCCACTTT.

The CDR3 region has the DNA TGTGCCAGCAGCTTATCAAGCCGGAGCTCTGGAAACACCATATATTTT. This gives the protein CASSLSSRSSGNTIYF. The chain is built from TRBV11-1 and TRBJ1-3; D is unclear. The germline V and J ends were trimmed by 2 bases and 0 bases, with 11 bases remaining between them. CDR1 is SGHAT and CDR2 is FQDESV in the germline V gene (reference sequence). The CDR3 spans 16 residues.

This clone was seen once. This sequence joins TRBV19 and TRBJ1-5; 7 bases agree with TRBD1. Germline trimming cut 10 bases from V and 7 bases from J; bases unmatched to any gene: 7. Germline-derived CDR1 and CDR2 are LNHDA and SQIVND (reference sequence). The CDR3 contains 12 residues. This CDR3 is CATRQGVQPQHF. In DNA, the CDR3 is TGTGCCACACGACAGGGTGTGCAGCCCCAGCATTTT.

This clone was seen a few times. The chain combines TRBV7-2 with TRBJ1-2; D is unresolved. Germline CDR1 is SGHTA and CDR2 is FQGNSA. This CDR3 has 12 amino acids. V was pared by 1 base and J by 2 bases, with 2 bases between. Here the CDR3 reads CASSLGNYGYTF. The CDR3 DNA reads as TGTGCCAGCAGCTTAGGGAACTATGGCTACACCTTC.

The gene calls are TRBV7-2 and TRBJ2-7, with D possibly matching TRBD2 (6 bases). V shed 2 bases and J shed 0 bases, with 11 bases lying between them. The length of the CDR3 is 15 residues. The germline CDR1 and CDR2 sequences are SGHTA and FQGNSA. CDR3 nucleotides: TGTGCCAGCAGCTTATGGGACTCAAGCTCCTACGAGCAGTACTTC. This sequence encodes CASSLWDSSSYEQYF.

This rearrangement joins TRBV18 to TRBJ1-2, with TRBD1 matching 7 bases. J was trimmed by 0 bases and V by 4 bases; bases with no gene match: 14. From germline, CDR1 is KGHSH and CDR2 LQKENI. The CDR3 sequence is 18 residues long. The CDR3 spells CASSHTPGQSLSNYGYTF. CDR3 sequence (DNA): TGTGCCAGCTCACATACCCCGGGACAGAGCCTTTCTAACTATGGCTACACCTTC.

With respect to this clone: One end of the junction does not line up with germline, which may come from a read error. The V and J genes are TRBV25-1 and TRBJ1-5; TRBD1 matches at 7 bases. The germline V gene encodes CDR1 MGHDK and CDR2 SYGVNS. The CDR3 length is 13 residues. The CDR3 coding sequence is TGTGCCAGCTGTGACAGGGGCAATCAGCCCCAGCATTTT. It is translated as CASCDRGNQPQHF. The variable domain in full, completed from reference TRBV25-1 and TRBJ1-5, reads EADIYQTPRYLVIGTGKKITLECSQTMGHDKMYWYQQDPGMELHLIHYSYGVNSTEKGDLSSESTVSRIRTEHFPLTLESARPSHTSQYLCASCDRGNQPQHFGDGTRLSIL.

The genes are TRBV29-1 and TRBJ1-1; D unresolved. Trimming cost V 4 bases and J 2 bases, with 11 bases left between them. Germline loops: CDR1 SQVTM, CDR2 ANQGSEA. CDR3 length equals 13 residues. CDR3 protein: CSVGSGKNTEAFF. The CDR3 DNA is TGCAGCGTTGGTTCCGGGAAAAACACTGAAGCTTTCTTT. The whole variable domain, filled in from reference TRBV29-1 and TRBJ1-1, reads SAVISQKPSRDICQRGTSLTIQCQVDSQVTMMFWYRQQPGQSLTLIATANQGSEATYESGFVIDKFPISRPNLTFSTLTVSNMSPEDSSIYLCSVGSGKNTEAFFGQGTRLTVV.

The chain recombines TRBV9 with TRBJ1-6; D ambiguous. There are 14 residues in the CDR3. In germline, CDR1 is SGDLS, CDR2 YYNGEE. The V and J ends lost 3 bases and 9 bases respectively, with 13 bases between them. This CDR3 reads CASSGDGRASPLHF. As DNA, the CDR3 is TGTGCCAGCAGCGGTGACGGGAGGGCTTCACCCCTCCACTTT.